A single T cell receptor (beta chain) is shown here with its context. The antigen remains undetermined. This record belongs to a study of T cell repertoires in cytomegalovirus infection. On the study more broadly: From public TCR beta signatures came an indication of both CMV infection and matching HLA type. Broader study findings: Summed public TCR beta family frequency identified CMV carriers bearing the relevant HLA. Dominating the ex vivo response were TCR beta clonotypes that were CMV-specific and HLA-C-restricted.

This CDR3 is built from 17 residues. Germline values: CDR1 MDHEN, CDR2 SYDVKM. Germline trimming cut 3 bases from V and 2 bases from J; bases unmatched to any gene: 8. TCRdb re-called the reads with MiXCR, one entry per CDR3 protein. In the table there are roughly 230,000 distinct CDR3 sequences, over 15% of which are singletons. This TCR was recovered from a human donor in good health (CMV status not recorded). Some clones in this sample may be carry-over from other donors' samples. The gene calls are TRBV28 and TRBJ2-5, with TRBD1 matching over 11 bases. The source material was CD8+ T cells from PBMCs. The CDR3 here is CASSLPGQGVLQETQYF. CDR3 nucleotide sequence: TGTGCCAGCAGTTTGCCGGGACAGGGGGTTTTGCAAGAGACCCAGTACTTC.